The 18 T cell receptor beta chains below come from one sample, sequenced in a study of T-cell memory formation after mild COVID-19. Each CDR3 protein gets one entry after TCRdb re-called the 5' RACE reads with MiXCR. The sample gives over 500,000 distinct CDR3 sequences, 15% to 20% of which show up once; about 8.1% is in the top ten. The sequencing sample was made of PBMCs or a T cell subset sorted from them (not recorded which). The origin of the receptors is an adult woman who had mild COVID-19 (a few samples of this study predate the infection). Cell type and time point are not known.

This clonotype occurred a few times. V and J are TRBV12-3 or TRBV12-4 and TRBJ2-2; D gene uncertain. Between the trimmed V and J ends, which lost 5 bases and 7 bases, there was a span of 11 bases. CDR3 length: 13 residues. CDR3 loop: CASSPNTVGELFF. In DNA, the CDR3 is TGTGCCAGCAGTCCGAATACTGTCGGGGAGCTGTTTTTT.

The chain has TRBV6-7 and TRBJ2-7, with 7 bases matching TRBD1. TRBV6-7 falls under the ORF class, with uncertain function. Losses at the gene ends were 5 bases for V and 3 bases for J; bases not matched to a gene: 10. This CDR3 spans 15 amino acids. CDR3 loop: CASSGTAVRCYEQYF. For the CDR3, the DNA is TGTGCCAGCAGTGGGACAGCGGTCCGGTGCTACGAGCAGTACTTC.

V gene TRBV27 combines with J gene TRBJ2-7; 8 bases are a match to TRBD1. The germline gives CDR1 MNHEY, CDR2 SMNVEV (reference sequence). J lost 7 bases, V lost 8 bases, and 16 bases had no gene match. This CDR3 has 15 residues. The CDR3 region is CASGDPGTGLGEQYF. As DNA, the CDR3 is TGTGCCAGCGGGGATCCCGGGACAGGTTTGGGTGAGCAGTACTTC.

This chain joins TRBV12-3 or TRBV12-4 and TRBJ1-1, with D perhaps TRBD1 (6 bases). This CDR3 has 13 amino acids. Trimming took 4 bases from V and 7 from J, leaving 13 bases between them. The CDR3 DNA sequence: TGTGCCAGCAGTTCAGGCGGGGGCCTTGAAGCTTTCTTT. Translation gives CASSSGGGLEAFF.

This clonotype was counted at least ten times. This sequence joins TRBV12-3 or TRBV12-4 and TRBJ2-1, with 11 positions matching TRBD2. V was clipped by 6 bases and J by 16 bases; unmatched bases: 8. The CDR3 sequence is 12 residues long. The CDR3 spells CASSPLAGGFFF. The CDR3 DNA reads as TGTGCCAGCAGCCCTCTAGCGGGAGGTTTCTTCTTC.

V and J are TRBV14 and TRBJ1-1; D might be TRBD1 (5 bases). Trimming took off 5 bases at V and 0 bases at J, with 13 bases between the two ends. Germline CDR1 is SGHDN and CDR2 is FVKESK. The CDR3 has 15 residues. The CDR3 sequence is CASSGGVLMNTEAFF. The DNA of the CDR3 is TGTGCCAGCAGCGGAGGGGTACTTATGAACACTGAAGCTTTCTTT.

This clonotype was recorded many times. The V gene is TRBV11-3, the J gene TRBJ2-2; D not resolved. V lost 0 bases and J 4 bases, leaving 9 bases between the germline ends. The V gene's germline CDR1 is SGHNT and CDR2 YENEEA. This CDR3 contains 15 residues. The CDR3 protein is CASSLDLGSTGELFF. CDR3 in DNA: TGTGCCAGCAGCTTAGATCTGGGATCCACCGGGGAGCTGTTTTTT.

This clonotype appeared a single time. The V call is TRBV12-3 or TRBV12-4, the J call TRBJ1-2, with TRBD1 matching over 8 bases. The CDR3 runs 12 residues. J was trimmed by 5 bases and V by 6 bases; bases with no gene match: 2. CDR3 DNA: TGTGCCAGCAGGACAGGGGAATATGGCTACACCTTC. Translation: CASRTGEYGYTF.

This clonotype has just a few counts. Here the CDR3 reads CASSIRTSGTADTQYF. CDR3 nucleotides: TGCGCCAGCAGCATTCGGACTAGCGGGACGGCAGATACGCAGTATTTT. The V call is TRBV5-1, the J call TRBJ2-3; 12 bases map to TRBD2. The CDR3 extends over 16 amino acids. CDR1 is SGHRS and CDR2 is YFSETQ in the germline V gene. V lost 4 bases and J lost 4; bases outside the gene matches: 7.

This chain joins TRBV7-9 and TRBJ2-1; 11 bases line up with TRBD2. This CDR3 region has 17 residues. V trimming: 5 bases; J trimming: 0 bases; junction bases outside the gene matches: 6. CDR1 SEHNR and CDR2 FQNEAQ come from the germline V gene (reference sequence). The CDR3 here is CASSRQGLAVSYNEQFF. CDR3 bases: TGTGCCAGCAGCCGGCAGGGACTAGCGGTCTCCTACAATGAGCAGTTCTTC. The complete variable domain, with remaining parts taken from reference TRBV7-9 and TRBJ2-1, reads DTGVSQNPRHKITKRGQNVTFRCDPISEHNRLYWYRQTLGQGPEFLTYFQNEAQLEKSRLLSDRFSAERPKGSFSTLEIQRTEQGDSAMYLCASSRQGLAVSYNEQFFGPGTRLTVL.

Of note for this clonotype: An end of the junction does not agree with germline; a read error may underlie this. The V and J genes are TRBV6-6 and TRBJ2-3; 9 bases map to TRBD1. The CDR3 runs 13 residues. Germline CDR1 and CDR2: MNHNY and SVGAGI (reference sequence). CDR3 region: CDSSRTTGGAWYF. The CDR3 DNA is TGTGACAGCTCAAGAACAACAGGGGGCGCGTGGTATTTT.

The chain links TRBV9 to TRBJ2-1; D might be TRBD1 (6 bases). V shed 4 bases and J shed 6 bases, with 17 bases lying between them. This CDR3 region has 15 residues. The V gene's germline CDR1 is SGDLS and CDR2 YYNGEE. The CDR3 protein is CASSSTRDIFNEQFF. The CDR3, as DNA: TGTGCCAGCAGCAGCACCCGGGACATCTTCAATGAGCAGTTCTTC.

The chain is built from TRBV29-1 and TRBJ2-7; D is perhaps TRBD2 (6 bases). Looked up from germline, CDR1 is SQVTM and CDR2 is ANQGSEA. V lost 7 bases to trimming and J lost 3 bases, with 16 bases between them. This CDR3 comprises 13 residues. The CDR3 DNA follows: TGCAGCGCTGAGACAGCGGGTTTCTACGAGCAGTACTTC. This codes for CSAETAGFYEQYF.

The chain combines TRBV24-1 with TRBJ1-5; tentatively, D is TRBD1 (6 bases). V lost 3 bases and J lost 1, with 12 bases in between. CDR1 and CDR2 (germline): KGHDR, SFDVKD. There are 16 residues in the CDR3. The CDR3 region has the DNA TGTGCCACCAGTGATGCACAGGGACCGAGCAATCAGCCCCAGCATTTT. This gives the protein CATSDAQGPSNQPQHF.

The chain joins TRBV4-1 to TRBJ1-4; D is uncertain. Germline CDR1 reads MGHRA; CDR2 reads YSYEKL. Trimming took off 0 bases at V and 7 bases at J, with 3 bases between the two ends. This CDR3 has 12 residues. The CDR3 loop reads CASSQDTEKLFF. Written as DNA, the CDR3 is TGCGCCAGCAGCCAAGATACTGAAAAACTGTTTTTT.

This chain uses TRBV12-3 or TRBV12-4 with TRBJ1-2; unclear D gene. Trimming removed 5 bases at V and 2 bases at J, with 15 bases between. The CDR3 runs to 15 residues. The CDR3 loop is CASSPSGRPNYGYTF. CDR3 coding DNA: TGTGCCAGCAGTCCCAGCGGCAGACCAAACTATGGCTACACCTTC.

The chain has TRBV24-1 and TRBJ2-7, with TRBD1 as a possible D gene (5 bases). The V and J ends lost 3 bases and 2 bases respectively, with 13 bases between them. In germline, CDR1 is KGHDR, CDR2 SFDVKD. The CDR3 loop spans 15 amino acids. The CDR3 DNA follows: TGTGCCACCAGTGATGGAAGGGGCCTTACCTACGAGCAGTACTTC. This sequence encodes CATSDGRGLTYEQYF.

The chain has TRBV20-1 and TRBJ2-7; 10 positions match TRBD2. The CDR3 covers 13 residues. Trimming removed 2 bases from V and 7 bases from J; junction bases left unmatched: 5. Per the germline V gene, CDR1 is DFQATT and CDR2 is SNEGSKA (reference sequence). This CDR3 is CSARTSGVREQYF. In DNA, the CDR3 is TGCAGTGCTAGAACTAGCGGGGTTCGGGAGCAGTACTTC.